Listed below are T cell receptor beta chains from one sample, sequenced in a study of blood T cell repertoires in COVID-19. Measured with immunoSEQ multiplex PCR; TCRdb has only the in-frame clones, and not every one. The sample includes roughly 70,000 clones, around 77% of them seen just once. Sequencing input: peripheral blood. The receptors were gathered from a human donor in a cohort sampled during active COVID-19. CDR3s include the opening cysteine and the closing phenylalanine or tryptophan. D genes are given only for firm matches. Clone size is not always given. Where it is, it says once, few, many or a class for expanded clones.

V	size	D	length	J	DNA	CDR3
TRBV6-2/TRBV6-3	NA	NA	14	TRBJ2-1	TGTGCCAGCAGTTACCCCGGTCTAGGTCGCGAGCAGTTCTTC	CASSYPGLGREQFF
TRBV19	NA	NA	15	TRBJ2-7	TGTGCCAGTAGTATAGGAGGGCTAGCGCGCGACGAGCAGTACTTC	CASSIGGLARDEQYF
TRBV9	NA	NA	16	TRBJ2-3	TGTGCCAGCAGCGTCTTGGACAGAACTAGCACAGATACGCAGTATTTT	CASSVLDRTSTDTQYF
TRBV11-3	NA	NA	16	TRBJ2-3	TGTGCCAGCAGCTTAGATGGGGGCTACAGCACAGATACGCAGTATTTT	CASSLDGGYSTDTQYF
TRBV7-2	NA	TRBD1	15	TRBJ1-6	TGTGCCAGCAGCTTAGGGGGACAGTATAATTCACCCCTCCACTTT	CASSLGGQYNSPLHF
TRBV5-8	NA	NA	16	TRBJ2-7	TGTGCCAGCAGCCCTGGCAGGACTCTCGGGTCCTACGAGCAGTACTTC	CASSPGRTLGSYEQYF
TRBV19	NA	NA	15	TRBJ2-2	TGTGCCAGTAGTGGGCGCTCCCCGAACACCGGGGAGCTGTTTTTT	CASSGRSPNTGELFF
TRBV6-5	few	NA	14	TRBJ2-2	TGTGCCAGCAGTTACGCGGAGCTTTCCGGGGAGCTGTTTTTT	CASSYAELSGELFF
TRBV11-3	NA	NA	14	TRBJ1-3	TGTGCCAGCAGTTCCGGACAGATTGGAGACACCATATATTTT	CASSSGQIGDTIYF
TRBV9	NA	NA	14	TRBJ1-2	TGTGCCAGCAGCGTGTTTGGGGGGGCGCATGGCTACACCTTC	CASSVFGGAHGYTF
TRBV3-1/TRBV3-2	NA	TRBD1	13	TRBJ2-5	TGTGCCAGCGAAGACAGGGGGCAGGAGACCCAGTACTTC	CASEDRGQETQYF
TRBV6-5	few	TRBD1	15	TRBJ1-4	TGTGCCAGCAGTTCTTACAGGGGTGTGAATGAAAAACTGTTTTTT	CASSSYRGVNEKLFF
TRBV24-1	NA	TRBD2	16	TRBJ2-1	TGTGCCACCAGTGACCGTAGCGGGGAATACTACAATGAGCAGTTCTTC	CATSDRSGEYYNEQFF
TRBV19	NA	NA	15	TRBJ1-3	TGTGCCACCGGGGGGACACTCTCCTCTGGAAACACCATATATTTT	CATGGTLSSGNTIYF
TRBV6-6	NA	TRBD1	13	TRBJ1-1	TGTGCCAGCACTACAGGGGGGGGCACTGAAGCTTTCTTT	CASTTGGGTEAFF